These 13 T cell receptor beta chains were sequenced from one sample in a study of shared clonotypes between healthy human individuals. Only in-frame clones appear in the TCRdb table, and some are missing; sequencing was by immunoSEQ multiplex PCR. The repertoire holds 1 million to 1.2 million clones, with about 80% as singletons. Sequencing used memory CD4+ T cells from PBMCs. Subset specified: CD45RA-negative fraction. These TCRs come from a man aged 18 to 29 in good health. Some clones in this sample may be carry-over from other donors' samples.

CDR3 region: CASSPAGGAGMNTEAFF. The CDR3 coding sequence is TGTGCCAGCTCACCAGCAGGGGGCGCAGGTATGAACACTGAAGCTTTCTTT. The chain uses TRBV18 and TRBJ1-1, with 8 positions matching TRBD1. CDR1 is KGHSH, CDR2 LQKENI, per germline. The CDR3 sequence is 17 residues long. Unmatched junction bases numbered 8, after V lost 2 bases and J lost 0 bases.

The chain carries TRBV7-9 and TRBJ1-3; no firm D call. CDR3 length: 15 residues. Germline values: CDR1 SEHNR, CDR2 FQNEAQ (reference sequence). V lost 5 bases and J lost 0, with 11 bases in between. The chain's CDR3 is CASSHTRGSGNTIYF. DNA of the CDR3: TGTGCCAGCAGCCATACCCGCGGCTCTGGAAACACCATATATTTT.

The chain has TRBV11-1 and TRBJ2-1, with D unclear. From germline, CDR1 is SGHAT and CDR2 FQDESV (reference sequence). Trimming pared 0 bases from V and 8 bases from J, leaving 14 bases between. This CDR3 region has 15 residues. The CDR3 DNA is TGTGCCAGCAGCTTAGCAGGGTCGTTTTGGGATGAGCAGTTCTTC. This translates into CASSLAGSFWDEQFF.

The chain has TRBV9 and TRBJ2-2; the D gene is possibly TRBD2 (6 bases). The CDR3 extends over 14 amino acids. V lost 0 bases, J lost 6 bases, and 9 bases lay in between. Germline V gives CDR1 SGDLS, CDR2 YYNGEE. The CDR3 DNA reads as TGTGCCAGCAGCGTAGATCTAGCGCCCGGGGAGCTGTTTTTT. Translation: CASSVDLAPGELFF.

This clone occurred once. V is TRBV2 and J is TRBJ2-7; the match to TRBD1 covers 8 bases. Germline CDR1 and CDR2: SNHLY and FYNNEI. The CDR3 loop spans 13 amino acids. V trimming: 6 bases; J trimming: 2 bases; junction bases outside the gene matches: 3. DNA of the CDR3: TGTGCCAGCAGGGACAGGGTACCCTACGAGCAGTACTTC. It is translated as CASRDRVPYEQYF.

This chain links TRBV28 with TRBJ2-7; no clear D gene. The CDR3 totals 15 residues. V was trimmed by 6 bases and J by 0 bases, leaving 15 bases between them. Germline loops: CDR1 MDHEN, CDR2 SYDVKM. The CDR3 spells CASRRSNGPSYEQYF. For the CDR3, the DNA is TGTGCCAGCAGGCGGAGTAATGGCCCCTCCTACGAGCAGTACTTC.

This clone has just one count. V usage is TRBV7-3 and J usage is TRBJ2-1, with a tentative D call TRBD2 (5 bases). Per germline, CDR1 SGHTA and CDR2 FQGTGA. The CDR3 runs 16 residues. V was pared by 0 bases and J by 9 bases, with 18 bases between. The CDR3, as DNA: TGTGCCAGCAGCTTAACCGTGGTAGCGAATGAAGGTGAGCAGTTCTTC. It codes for CASSLTVVANEGEQFF.

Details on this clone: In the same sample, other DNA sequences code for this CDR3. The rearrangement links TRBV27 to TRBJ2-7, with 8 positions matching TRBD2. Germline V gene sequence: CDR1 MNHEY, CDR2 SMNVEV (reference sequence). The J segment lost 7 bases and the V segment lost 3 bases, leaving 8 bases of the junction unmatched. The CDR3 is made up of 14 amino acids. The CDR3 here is CASSFSGRAGEQYF. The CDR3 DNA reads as TGTGCCAGCAGTTTCTCCGGGAGGGCGGGTGAGCAGTACTTC.

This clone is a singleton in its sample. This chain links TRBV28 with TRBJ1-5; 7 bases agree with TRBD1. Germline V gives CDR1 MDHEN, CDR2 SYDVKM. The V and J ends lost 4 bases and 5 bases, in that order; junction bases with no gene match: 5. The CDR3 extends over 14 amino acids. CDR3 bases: TGTGCCAGCAGTTCGACCCAGGGGGATCAGCCCCAGCATTTT. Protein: CASSSTQGDQPQHF.

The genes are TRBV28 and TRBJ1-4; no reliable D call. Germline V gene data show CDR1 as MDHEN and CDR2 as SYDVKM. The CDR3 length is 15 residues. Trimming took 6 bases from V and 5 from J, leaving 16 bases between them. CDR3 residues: CASSRAGPGNEKLFF. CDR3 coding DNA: TGTGCCAGCAGCCGGGCCGGGCCGGGGAATGAAAAACTGTTTTTT.

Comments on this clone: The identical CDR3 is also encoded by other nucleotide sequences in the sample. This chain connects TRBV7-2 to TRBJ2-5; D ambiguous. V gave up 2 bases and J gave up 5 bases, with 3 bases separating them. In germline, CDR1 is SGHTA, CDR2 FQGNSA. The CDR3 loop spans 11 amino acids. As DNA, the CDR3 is TGTGCCAGCAGCTTAAAGGAGACCCAGTACTTC. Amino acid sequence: CASSLKETQYF.

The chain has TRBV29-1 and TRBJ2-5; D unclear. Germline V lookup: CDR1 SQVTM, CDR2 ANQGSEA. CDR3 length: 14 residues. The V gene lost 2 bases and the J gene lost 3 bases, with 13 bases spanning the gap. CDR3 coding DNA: TGCAGCGTTGAATGGATATTGAAAGAAGAGACCCAGTACTTC. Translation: CSVEWILKEETQYF. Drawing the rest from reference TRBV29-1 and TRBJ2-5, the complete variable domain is SAVISQKPSRDICQRGTSLTIQCQVDSQVTMMFWYRQQPGQSLTLIATANQGSEATYESGFVIDKFPISRPNLTFSTLTVSNMSPEDSSIYLCSVEWILKEETQYFGPGTRLLVL.

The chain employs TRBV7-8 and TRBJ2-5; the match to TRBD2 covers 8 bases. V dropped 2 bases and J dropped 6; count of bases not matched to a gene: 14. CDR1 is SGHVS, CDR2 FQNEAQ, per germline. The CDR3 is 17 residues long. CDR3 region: CASSLIIPAGAEKTQYF. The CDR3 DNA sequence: TGTGCCAGCAGCTTAATAATTCCAGCGGGAGCGGAAAAGACCCAGTACTTC.